Below, 12 T cell receptor beta chains from the same sample are listed, as sequenced in a study of T cells after yellow fever vaccination. TCRdb ran MiXCR on the 5' RACE reads and lists one entry per CDR3 protein. The table includes hundreds of thousands of distinct CDR3 sequences, more than 9% detected once. The sequencing here drew on PBMCs, taken on the day of the first yellow fever vaccination. The receptor set was obtained from a man aged 18 to 30 who received the YFV17D yellow fever vaccine.

The rearrangement uses TRBV4-1 and TRBJ1-2, with D possibly matching TRBD1 (6 bases). The CDR3 length is 14 residues. Germline V lookup: CDR1 MGHRA, CDR2 YSYEKL. V lost 1 base to trimming and J lost 7 bases, with 13 bases between them. Here the CDR3 reads CASSQVVGGGGYTF. The CDR3 nucleotides are TGCGCCAGCAGCCAAGTCGTAGGGGGAGGTGGCTACACCTTC.

CDR3 region: CASSVGDRDTQYF. CDR3 DNA: TGTGCCAGCAGCGTAGGGGACAGGGATACGCAGTATTTT. This chain links TRBV9 with TRBJ2-3; 8 nucleotides align to TRBD1. The ends lost 0 bases at V and 6 bases at J; junction bases unmatched: 0. Germline CDR1 reads SGDLS; CDR2 reads YYNGEE. This CDR3 contains 13 residues.

This clonotype was seen a handful of times. The V gene is TRBV7-9, the J gene TRBJ2-7; TRBD1 matches at 7 bases. Germline CDR1 reads SEHNR; CDR2 reads FQNEAQ (reference sequence). This CDR3 is 14 amino acids long. With V trimmed by 5 bases and J by 1 base, 5 bases remained unmatched. In DNA, the CDR3 is TGTGCCAGCAGCCCAGGGGACAGTTCCTACGAGCAGTACTTC. It encodes CASSPGDSSYEQYF.

This clonotype was detected only a few times. The genes are TRBV7-2 and TRBJ2-5; TRBD1 or TRBD2 may be the D gene (5 bases each). Germline V gene sequence: CDR1 SGHTA, CDR2 FQGNSA. This CDR3 spans 17 amino acids. V shed 1 base and J shed 1 base, with 16 bases lying between them. CDR3 region: CASSLGSVRGSQETQYF. The CDR3 nucleotides read TGTGCCAGCAGCTTAGGGTCGGTGAGGGGCAGCCAAGAGACCCAGTACTTC.

The chain joins TRBV5-1 to TRBJ2-3; tentative D call: TRBD2 (5 bases). Looked up from germline, CDR1 is SGHRS and CDR2 is YFSETQ. V lost 8 bases and J 0 bases, leaving 13 bases between the germline ends. The CDR3 has 14 amino acids. CDR3 protein: CASILGSSTDTQYF. Written as DNA, the CDR3 is TGCGCCAGTATACTAGGGTCAAGCACAGATACGCAGTATTTT.

The chain uses TRBV5-1 and TRBJ2-1; D might be TRBD2 (5 bases). This CDR3 is 12 amino acids long. Trimming shortened V by 1 base and J by 9 bases, and 8 bases separated the two germline ends. Germline V gene sequence: CDR1 SGHRS, CDR2 YFSETQ. CDR3 in DNA: TGCGCCAGCAGCTTGCTAGCCGGTGAGCAGTTCTTC. Protein sequence: CASSLLAGEQFF.

This clonotype was counted only a few times. The chain carries TRBV6-5 and TRBJ1-4; no reliable D call. Germline CDR1 MNHEY, CDR2 SVGAGI. The CDR3 is made up of 15 amino acids. The ends were cut back, 0 bases at V and 8 bases at J, with 13 bases in the middle. The CDR3 DNA reads TGTGCCAGCAGTTACTCTACGGGGAGAGGAGAAAAACTGTTTTTT. Translation: CASSYSTGRGEKLFF.

The CDR3 nucleotides are TGTGCCAGCAGTTTGCGGCGGGAGAACACTGAAGCTTTCTTT. This sequence encodes CASSLRRENTEAFF. The V and J genes are TRBV27 and TRBJ1-1; D is ambiguous. This CDR3 has 14 residues. Looked up from germline, CDR1 is MNHEY and CDR2 is SMNVEV (reference sequence). V was pared by 3 bases and J by 1 base, with 9 bases between.

In this sample, this clonotype turned up a few times. The chain joins TRBV24-1 to TRBJ2-1; 7 nucleotides align to TRBD2. Trimming cost V 0 bases and J 7 bases; bases outside gene matches: 8. Germline V CDR1 and CDR2: KGHDR, SFDVKD. The CDR3 is 16 amino acids. The CDR3 bases are TGTGCCACCAGTGATTTGCCCCCTGGGGGAGGGAATGAGCAGTTCTTC. Translated, it gives CATSDLPPGGGNEQFF.

The CDR3 nucleotides are TGCGCCAGCAGCCAAAGAGGACACGTTGAGCAGTTCTTC. Translating it yields CASSQRGHVEQFF. The chain links TRBV4-3 to TRBJ2-1, with D possibly TRBD1 on 5 matching bases. CDR1 LGHNA and CDR2 YSLEER come from the germline V gene. The CDR3 has 13 residues. V gave up 2 bases and J gave up 9 bases, with 11 bases separating them.

This clonotype was seen only a few times. V gene TRBV19 combines with J gene TRBJ1-5; D is ambiguous. Germline assignment: CDR1 LNHDA and CDR2 SQIVND (reference sequence). V shed 3 bases and J shed 0 bases, with 12 bases lying between them. CDR3 length: 16 residues. The chain's CDR3 is CASSMDGLYSNQPQHF. For the CDR3, the DNA is TGTGCCAGTAGTATGGATGGCTTATATAGCAATCAGCCCCAGCATTTT.

This clonotype was observed a handful of times. The chain has TRBV12-3 or TRBV12-4 and TRBJ2-3; either TRBD1 or TRBD2 may fit D (5 bases each). The CDR3 covers 13 residues. V lost 3 bases to trimming and J lost 8 bases, with 12 bases between them. The CDR3 loop is CASSLGEVGTQYF. Written as DNA, the CDR3 is TGTGCCAGCAGTTTGGGGGAAGTCGGTACGCAGTATTTT.